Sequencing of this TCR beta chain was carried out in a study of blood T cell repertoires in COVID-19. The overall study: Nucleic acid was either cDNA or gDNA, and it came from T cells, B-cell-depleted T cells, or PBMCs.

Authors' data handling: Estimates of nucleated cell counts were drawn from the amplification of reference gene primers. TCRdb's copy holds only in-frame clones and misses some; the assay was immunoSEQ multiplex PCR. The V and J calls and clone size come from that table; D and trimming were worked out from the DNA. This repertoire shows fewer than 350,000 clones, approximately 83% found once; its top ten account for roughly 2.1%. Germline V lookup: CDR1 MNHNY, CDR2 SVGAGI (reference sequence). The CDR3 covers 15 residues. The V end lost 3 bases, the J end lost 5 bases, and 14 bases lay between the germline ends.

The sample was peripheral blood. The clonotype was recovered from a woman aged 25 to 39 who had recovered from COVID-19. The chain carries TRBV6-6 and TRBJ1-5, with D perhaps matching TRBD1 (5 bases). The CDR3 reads CASSYETGGYQPQHF. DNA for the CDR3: TGTGCCAGCAGTTATGAGACGGGGGGGTATCAGCCCCAGCATTTT.